This T cell receptor beta chain was observed in a study of regulatory T cells in long-lasting Graves disease. Libraries of TCR beta came from iRepertoire HTBI primers plus Arm-PCR of CDR3 regions. TCRdb passed the multiplex PCR reads through MiXCR, listing each CDR3 protein once. The data contain about 470,000 distinct CDR3 sequences, about 22% of them singletons. At least ten counts were recorded for this clonotype. Time point noted: persistent/refractory GD, antithyroid drugs over 5 years with positive TRAb. The TCR library was made from RNA that had been extracted from PBMCs in TRIzol. Into tubes containing EDTA, approximately 9 milliliters of peripheral blood were drawn. The germline V gene has CDR1 SGHTA and CDR2 FQGTGA. The length of the CDR3 is 15 residues. J lost 2 bases, V lost 4 bases, and 7 bases had no gene match.

The origin of this receptor is a female donor with Graves disease. The chain employs TRBV7-3 and TRBJ1-1, with 7 bases matching TRBD1. This material consisted of peripheral blood mononuclear cells (PBMCs), taken when the disease was refractory, from a patient treated with antithyroid drugs. CDR3 nucleotides: TGTGCCAGCAGCTCGTTTGGAGGGGGCAACACTGAAGCTTTCTTT. This codes for CASSSFGGGNTEAFF.